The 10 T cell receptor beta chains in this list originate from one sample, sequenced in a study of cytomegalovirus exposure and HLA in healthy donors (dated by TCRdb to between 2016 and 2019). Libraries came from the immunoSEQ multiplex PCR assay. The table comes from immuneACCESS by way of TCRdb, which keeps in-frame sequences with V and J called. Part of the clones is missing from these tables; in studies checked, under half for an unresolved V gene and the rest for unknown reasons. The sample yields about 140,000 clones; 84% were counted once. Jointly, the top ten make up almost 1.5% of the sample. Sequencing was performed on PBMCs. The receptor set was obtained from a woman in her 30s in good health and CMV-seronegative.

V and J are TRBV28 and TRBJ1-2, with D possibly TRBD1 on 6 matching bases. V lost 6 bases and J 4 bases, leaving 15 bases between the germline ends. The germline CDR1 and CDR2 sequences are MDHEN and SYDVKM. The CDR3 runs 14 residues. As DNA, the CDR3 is TGTGCCAGCAGAGCTGGGGGCGGCAGCTATGGCTACACCTTC. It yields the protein CASRAGGGSYGYTF.

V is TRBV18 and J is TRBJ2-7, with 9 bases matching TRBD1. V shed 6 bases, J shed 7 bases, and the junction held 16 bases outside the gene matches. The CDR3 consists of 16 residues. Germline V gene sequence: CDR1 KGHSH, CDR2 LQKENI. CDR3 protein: CASSSNAGTGMGEQYF. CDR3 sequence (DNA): TGTGCCAGCTCGTCCAATGCCGGGACAGGGATGGGGGAGCAGTACTTC.

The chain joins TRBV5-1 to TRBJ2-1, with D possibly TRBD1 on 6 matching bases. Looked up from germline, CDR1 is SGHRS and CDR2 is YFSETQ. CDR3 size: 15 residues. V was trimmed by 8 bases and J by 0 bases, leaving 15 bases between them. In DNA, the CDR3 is TGCGCCAGTGCGCTCAGACAGGTCTCCTACAATGAGCAGTTCTTC. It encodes CASALRQVSYNEQFF.

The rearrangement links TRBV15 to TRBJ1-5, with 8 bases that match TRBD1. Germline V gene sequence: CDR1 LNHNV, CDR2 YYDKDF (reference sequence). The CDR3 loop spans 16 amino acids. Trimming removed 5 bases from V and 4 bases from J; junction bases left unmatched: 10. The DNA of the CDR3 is TGTGCCACCAGCGCTGGGGACAGGAGTGGGAATCAGCCCCAGCATTTT. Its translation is CATSAGDRSGNQPQHF.

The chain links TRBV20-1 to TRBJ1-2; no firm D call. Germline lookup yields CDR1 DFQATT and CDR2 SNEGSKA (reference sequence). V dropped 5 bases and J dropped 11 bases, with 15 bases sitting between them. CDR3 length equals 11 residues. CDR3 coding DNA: TGCAGTGCTGCAAAAGAGACTGCTTACACCTTC. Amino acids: CSAAKETAYTF.

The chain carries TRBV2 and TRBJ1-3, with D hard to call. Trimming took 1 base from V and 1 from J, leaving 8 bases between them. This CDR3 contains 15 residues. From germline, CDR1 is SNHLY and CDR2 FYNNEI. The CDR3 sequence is CASSEDTWSGNTIYF. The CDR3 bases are TGTGCCAGCAGTGAAGACACCTGGTCTGGAAACACCATATATTTT.

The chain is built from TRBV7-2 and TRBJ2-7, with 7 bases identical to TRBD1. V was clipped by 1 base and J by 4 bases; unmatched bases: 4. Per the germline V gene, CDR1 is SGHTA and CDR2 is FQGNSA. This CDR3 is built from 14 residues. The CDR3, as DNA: TGTGCCAGCAGCTTAGTGGGGACAGCTTACGAGCAGTACTTC. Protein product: CASSLVGTAYEQYF. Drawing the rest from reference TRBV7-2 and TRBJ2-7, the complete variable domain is GAGVSQSPSNKVTEKGKDVELRCDPISGHTALYWYRQSLGQGLEFLIYFQGNSAPDKSGLPSDRFSAERTGGSVSTLTIQRTQQEDSAVYLCASSLVGTAYEQYFGPGTRLTVT.

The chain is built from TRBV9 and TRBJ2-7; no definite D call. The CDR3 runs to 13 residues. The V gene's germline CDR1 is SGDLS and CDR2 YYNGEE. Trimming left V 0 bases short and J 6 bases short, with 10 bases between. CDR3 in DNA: TGTGCCAGCAGCGTAGGTACCCGCGGCGAGCAGTACTTC. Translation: CASSVGTRGEQYF.

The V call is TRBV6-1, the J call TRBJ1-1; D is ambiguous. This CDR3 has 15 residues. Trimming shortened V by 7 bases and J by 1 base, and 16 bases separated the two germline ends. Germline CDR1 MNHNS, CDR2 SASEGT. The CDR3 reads CASIKITVANTEAFF. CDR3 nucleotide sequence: TGTGCCAGCATTAAAATTACGGTAGCGAACACTGAAGCTTTCTTT.

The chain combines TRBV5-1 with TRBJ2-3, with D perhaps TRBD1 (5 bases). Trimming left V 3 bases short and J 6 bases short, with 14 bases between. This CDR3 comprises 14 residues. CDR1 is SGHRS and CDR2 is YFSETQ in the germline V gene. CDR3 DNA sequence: TGCGCCAGCAGCTCGGACACTGGGATGGATACGCAGTATTTT. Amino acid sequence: CASSSDTGMDTQYF.